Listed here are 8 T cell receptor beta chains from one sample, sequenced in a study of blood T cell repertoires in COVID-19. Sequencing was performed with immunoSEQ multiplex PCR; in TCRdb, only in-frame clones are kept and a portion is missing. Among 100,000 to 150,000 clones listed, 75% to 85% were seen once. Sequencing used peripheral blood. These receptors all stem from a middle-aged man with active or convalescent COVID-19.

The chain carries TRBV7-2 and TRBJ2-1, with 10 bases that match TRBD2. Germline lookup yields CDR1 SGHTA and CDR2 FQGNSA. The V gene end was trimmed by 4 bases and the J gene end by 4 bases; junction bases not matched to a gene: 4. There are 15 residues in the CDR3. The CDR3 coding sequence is TGTGCCAGCAGCTCTAGCGGGGGAACTTACAATGAGCAGTTCTTC. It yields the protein CASSSSGGTYNEQFF.

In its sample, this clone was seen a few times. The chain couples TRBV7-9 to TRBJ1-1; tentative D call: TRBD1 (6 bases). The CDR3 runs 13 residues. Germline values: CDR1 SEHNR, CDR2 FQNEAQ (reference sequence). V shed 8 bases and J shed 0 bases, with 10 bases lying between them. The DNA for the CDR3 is TGTGCCAGCGCTGGACAGTTGAACACTGAAGCTTTCTTT. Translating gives CASAGQLNTEAFF.

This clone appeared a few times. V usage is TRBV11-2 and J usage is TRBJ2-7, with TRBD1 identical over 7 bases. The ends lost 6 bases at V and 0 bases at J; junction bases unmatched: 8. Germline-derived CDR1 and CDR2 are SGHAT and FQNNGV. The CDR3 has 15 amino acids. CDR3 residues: CASRGDRVSSYEQYF. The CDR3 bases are TGTGCCAGCAGGGGAGACAGGGTCAGCTCCTACGAGCAGTACTTC.

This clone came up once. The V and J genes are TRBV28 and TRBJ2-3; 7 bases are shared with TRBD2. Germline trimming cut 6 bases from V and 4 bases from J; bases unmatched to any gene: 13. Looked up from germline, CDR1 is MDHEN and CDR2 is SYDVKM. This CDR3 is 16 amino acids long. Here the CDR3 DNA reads TGTGCCAGCAGCACGACCGGGGAGGGAGACCCAGATACGCAGTATTTT. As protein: CASSTTGEGDPDTQYF.

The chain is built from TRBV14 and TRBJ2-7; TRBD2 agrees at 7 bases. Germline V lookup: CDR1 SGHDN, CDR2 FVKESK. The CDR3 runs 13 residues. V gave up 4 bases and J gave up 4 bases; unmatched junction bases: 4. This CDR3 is CASSLLREYEQYF. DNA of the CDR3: TGTGCCAGCAGCCTACTGCGGGAGTACGAGCAGTACTTC.

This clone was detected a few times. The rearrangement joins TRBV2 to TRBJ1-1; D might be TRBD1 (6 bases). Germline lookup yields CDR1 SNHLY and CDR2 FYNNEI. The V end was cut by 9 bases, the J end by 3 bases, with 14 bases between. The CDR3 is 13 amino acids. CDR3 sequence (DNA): TGTGCCAGTGCCAGGGGTATGGACACTGAAGCTTTCTTT. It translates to CASARGMDTEAFF.

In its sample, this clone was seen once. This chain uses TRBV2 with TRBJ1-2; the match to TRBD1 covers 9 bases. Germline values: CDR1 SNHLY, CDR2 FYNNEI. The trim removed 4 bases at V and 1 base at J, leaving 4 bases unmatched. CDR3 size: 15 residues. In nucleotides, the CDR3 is TGTGCCAGCAGTGGGGACAGGGCCGGTAACTATGGCTACACCTTC. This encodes CASSGDRAGNYGYTF.

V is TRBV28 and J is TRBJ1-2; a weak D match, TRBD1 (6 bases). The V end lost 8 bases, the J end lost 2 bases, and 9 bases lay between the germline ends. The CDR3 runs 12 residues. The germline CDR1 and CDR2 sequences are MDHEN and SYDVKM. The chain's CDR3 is CASDRRNYGYTF. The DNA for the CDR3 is TGTGCCAGCGACAGGAGAAACTATGGCTACACCTTC.